Below, 26 T cell receptor beta chains from the same sample are listed, as sequenced in a study of blood T cell repertoires in COVID-19. This table comes from immunoSEQ multiplex PCR, and its TCRdb copy is limited to in-frame clones, with some not included. The table records around 310,000 clones, about 88% of them present only once. Sequencing was performed on PBMCs or T cells enriched from blood (not recorded which). These receptors originate from a woman aged 35 to 49 who had recovered from COVID-19.

J is TRBJ2-7 and V is TRBV7-6; 14 bases agree with TRBD2. The CDR3 covers 14 residues. Germline CDR1 SGHVS, CDR2 FNYEAQ. V trimming: 5 bases; J trimming: 6 bases; junction bases outside the gene matches: 3. The CDR3 bases are TGTGCCAGCAGCAAGGGACTAGCGGGAGTCGAGCAGTACTTC. Protein product: CASSKGLAGVEQYF. Complete variable domain (other parts from reference TRBV7-6 and TRBJ2-7): GAGVSQSPRYKVTKRGQDVALRCDPISGHVSLYWYRQALGQGPEFLTYFNYEAQQDKSGLPNDRFSAERPEGSISTLTIQRTEQRDSAMYRCASSKGLAGVEQYFGPGTRLTVT.

This chain uses TRBV5-4 with TRBJ2-3; 14 nucleotides line up with TRBD2. The CDR3 length is 16 residues. Germline V gene sequence: CDR1 SGHNT, CDR2 YYREEE (reference sequence). After removal of 4 bases from V and 5 bases from J, the junction contained 6 bases not matched to a gene. CDR3 in DNA: TGTGCCAGCAGCAAGGGACTAGCGGGGGCAGGAGATACGCAGTATTTT. This encodes CASSKGLAGAGDTQYF.

This rearrangement joins TRBV7-8 to TRBJ1-1; D unclear. From germline, CDR1 is SGHVS and CDR2 FQNEAQ. The CDR3 loop spans 13 amino acids. With 2 bases removed from V and 3 bases from J, the gap between germline ends came to 7 bases. The CDR3 DNA reads as TGTGCCAGCAGCTTACGGGAACACACTGAAGCTTTCTTT. This codes for CASSLREHTEAFF.

The rearrangement uses TRBV7-2 and TRBJ2-1; 12 positions match TRBD2. Germline V gene sequence: CDR1 SGHTA, CDR2 FQGNSA. Losses at the gene ends were 4 bases for V and 4 bases for J; bases not matched to a gene: 5. This CDR3 contains 16 residues. The CDR3 DNA reads TGTGCCAGCAGCTCACTGACTAGCGGGAGTTACAATGAGCAGTTCTTC. This gives the protein CASSSLTSGSYNEQFF. Full variable domain (missing parts from reference TRBV7-2 and TRBJ2-1): GAGVSQSPSNKVTEKGKDVELRCDPISGHTALYWYRQSLGQGLEFLIYFQGNSAPDKSGLPSDRFSAERTGGSVSTLTIQRTQQEDSAVYLCASSSLTSGSYNEQFFGPGTRLTVL.

The V gene is TRBV5-6, the J gene TRBJ2-5; possible D gene TRBD1, 5 bases. This CDR3 comprises 16 residues. Germline-derived CDR1 and CDR2 are SGHDT and YYEEEE. The V and J ends lost 0 bases and 0 bases respectively, with 12 bases between them. The CDR3 here is CASSLVAGKDQETQYF. CDR3 bases: TGTGCCAGCAGCTTGGTGGCAGGGAAAGACCAAGAGACCCAGTACTTC.

The rearrangement links TRBV12-3 or TRBV12-4 to TRBJ2-3, with D unclear. V lost 2 bases to trimming and J lost 4 bases, with 4 bases between them. The CDR3 is made up of 12 amino acids. CDR3 sequence (DNA): TGTGCCAGCAGTTTAAGCGCAGATACGCAGTATTTT. Its translation is CASSLSADTQYF.

The chain is built from TRBV18 and TRBJ2-7, with 9 nucleotides matching TRBD2. The CDR3 has 16 amino acids. J gave up 6 bases and V 3 bases, and 12 bases lay outside the gene matches. Germline V gives CDR1 KGHSH, CDR2 LQKENI. The CDR3 loop is CASSPPGSGGSREQYF. The CDR3 DNA is TGTGCCAGCTCACCCCCCGGCAGCGGGGGGTCTCGCGAGCAGTACTTC.

The chain has TRBV4-3 and TRBJ2-2; maybe TRBD1 (6 bases). V was pared by 1 base and J by 4 bases, with 10 bases between. The germline V gene has CDR1 LGHNA and CDR2 YSLEER. There are 15 residues in the CDR3. CDR3 nucleotide sequence: TGCGCCAGCAGCCAAGCACAGGGATTCACCGGGGAGCTGTTTTTT. It encodes CASSQAQGFTGELFF.

This clone was recorded a few times. The chain uses TRBV7-2 and TRBJ2-7; maybe TRBD1 (5 bases). V was shortened by 5 bases and J by 10 bases, with 21 bases between the two germline ends. This CDR3 is built from 14 residues. Germline-derived CDR1 and CDR2 are SGHTA and FQGNSA. The CDR3 region is CASSLQDTSTTQYF. CDR3 bases: TGTGCCAGCAGCCTACAGGACACTTCTACGACACAGTACTTC.

The chain joins TRBV29-1 to TRBJ1-4; D remains unclear. CDR1 is SQVTM, CDR2 ANQGSEA, per germline. The germline V and J ends were trimmed by 0 bases and 7 bases, with 12 bases remaining between them. This CDR3 is 14 amino acids long. The CDR3 DNA follows: TGCAGCGTTGAAGATCGGAGGGCTGGTGAAAAACTGTTTTTT. Its protein product is CSVEDRRAGEKLFF.

The rearrangement joins TRBV12-3 or TRBV12-4 to TRBJ1-1, with TRBD1 identical over 8 bases. V gave up 6 bases and J gave up 6 bases; unmatched junction bases: 3. The CDR3 totals 12 residues. The CDR3 coding sequence is TGTGCCAGCAGCCTACAGGGGGCTGAAGCTTTCTTT. It codes for CASSLQGAEAFF.

V and J are TRBV18 and TRBJ2-2, with D tentatively TRBD1 (6 bases). Trimming pared 5 bases from V and 4 bases from J, leaving 8 bases between. The CDR3 is 13 residues long. Looked up from germline, CDR1 is KGHSH and CDR2 is LQKENI. The CDR3 DNA follows: TGTGCCAGCTCAAGACAGGTCACCGGGGAGCTGTTTTTT. Its protein is CASSRQVTGELFF.

This rearrangement joins TRBV19 to TRBJ2-1, with 9 bases fitting TRBD1. With 6 bases clipped from V and 5 bases from J, the junction kept 11 bases outside the gene matches. The CDR3 contains 16 residues. Germline loops: CDR1 LNHDA, CDR2 SQIVND (reference sequence). The CDR3 sequence: CASRENRGPKNNEQFF. The CDR3 nucleotides are TGTGCCAGTAGGGAGAACAGGGGGCCGAAAAACAATGAGCAGTTCTTC.

V gene TRBV6-2 or TRBV6-3 combines with J gene TRBJ1-5, with D possibly TRBD1 on 6 matching bases. This CDR3 contains 15 residues. Germline V gene lookup returns CDR1 MNHEY and CDR2 SVGEGT. V was clipped by 5 bases and J by 1 base, with 12 bases between them. The CDR3 nucleotides read TGTGCCAGCAGTACAGGACAGTGGAGCAATCAGCCCCAGCATTTT. It codes for CASSTGQWSNQPQHF.

This clone has more than one count but fewer than ten. This chain connects TRBV7-2 to TRBJ1-2, with 10 nucleotides matching TRBD1. The CDR3 totals 17 residues. Germline trimming cut 0 bases from V and 5 bases from J; bases unmatched to any gene: 9. Germline V gene data show CDR1 as SGHTA and CDR2 as FQGNSA. In DNA form, the CDR3 reads TGTGCCAGCAGCTTAGCTGGGACAGGGGCGCACAGGTATGGCTACACCTTC. Its protein is CASSLAGTGAHRYGYTF.

This chain joins TRBV12-3 or TRBV12-4 and TRBJ1-2; TRBD1 matches at 8 bases. V was clipped by 3 bases and J by 7 bases; unmatched bases: 4. The CDR3 loop spans 13 amino acids. The CDR3, as DNA: TGTGCCAGCAGTTTCGGACAGGGTGCTGGCTACACCTTC. It is translated as CASSFGQGAGYTF.

V is TRBV5-1 and J is TRBJ1-2; D perhaps matches TRBD1 (5 bases). V was shortened by 1 base and J by 7 bases, with 14 bases between the two germline ends. The CDR3 length is 14 residues. Germline V gene sequence: CDR1 SGHRS, CDR2 YFSETQ. The CDR3 sequence: CASSLTGGLGGYTF. DNA for the CDR3: TGCGCCAGCAGCTTGACCGGGGGACTGGGTGGCTACACCTTC. The whole variable domain, filled in from reference TRBV5-1 and TRBJ1-2, reads KAGVTQTPRYLIKTRGQQVTLSCSPISGHRSVSWYQQTPGQGLQFLFEYFSETQRNKGNFPGRFSGRQFSNSRSEMNVSTLELGDSALYLCASSLTGGLGGYTFGSGTRLTVV.

The rearrangement joins TRBV4-1 to TRBJ2-7; TRBD2 might be the D (6 bases). The CDR3 contains 16 residues. V gave up 0 bases and J gave up 5 bases, with 17 bases separating them. CDR1 is MGHRA and CDR2 is YSYEKL in the germline V gene. CDR3 nucleotide sequence: TGCGCCAGCAGCCAAGATGTGGGACTTAGGCTCCACGAGCAGTACTTC. Translating it yields CASSQDVGLRLHEQYF.

This chain links TRBV19 with TRBJ2-1; D is perhaps TRBD1 (6 bases). The germline CDR1 and CDR2 sequences are LNHDA and SQIVND (reference sequence). There are 14 residues in the CDR3. Trimming cost V 1 base and J 6 bases, with 10 bases left between them. The CDR3 region is CASSIGTVGNEQFF. The CDR3 coding sequence is TGTGCCAGTAGTATAGGGACAGTGGGCAATGAGCAGTTCTTC.

This sequence joins TRBV28 and TRBJ1-6; 11 bases agree with TRBD1. The CDR3 is made up of 18 amino acids. V was clipped by 6 bases and J by 10 bases; unmatched bases: 17. Germline-derived CDR1 and CDR2 are MDHEN and SYDVKM. Here the CDR3 reads CASSLGGSGQGVNSPLHF. CDR3 in DNA: TGTGCCAGCAGCCTCGGAGGTTCGGGACAGGGGGTAAACTCACCCCTCCACTTT.

The V call is TRBV5-1, the J call TRBJ2-2, with 7 nucleotides matching TRBD2. V lost 3 bases, J lost 0 bases, and 8 bases stayed unmatched. The CDR3 extends over 17 amino acids. The germline CDR1 and CDR2 sequences are SGHRS and YFSETQ. The CDR3 DNA sequence: TGCGCCAGCAGCTATTACTTGACTAGCCCGAACACCGGGGAGCTGTTTTTT. Encoded protein: CASSYYLTSPNTGELFF. Complete variable domain (other parts from reference TRBV5-1 and TRBJ2-2): KAGVTQTPRYLIKTRGQQVTLSCSPISGHRSVSWYQQTPGQGLQFLFEYFSETQRNKGNFPGRFSGRQFSNSRSEMNVSTLELGDSALYLCASSYYLTSPNTGELFFGEGSRLTVL.

This sequence joins TRBV11-2 and TRBJ2-4; 16 bases agree with TRBD2. The V and J ends lost 5 bases and 10 bases, in that order; junction bases with no gene match: 5. CDR1 and CDR2 from the germline V gene are SGHAT and FQNNGV. The CDR3 has 15 amino acids. CDR3 sequence (DNA): TGTGCCAGCAGCCCAGGGACTAGCGGGGGGGTGATTCAGTACTTC. Translated: CASSPGTSGGVIQYF. Complete variable domain (other parts from reference TRBV11-2 and TRBJ2-4): EAGVAQSPRYKIIEKRQSVAFWCNPISGHATLYWYQQILGQGPKLLIQFQNNGVVDDSQLPKDRFSAERLKGVDSTLKIQPAKLEDSAVYLCASSPGTSGGVIQYFGAGTRLSVL.

This clone was recorded only once. The V gene is TRBV7-2, the J gene TRBJ2-7; D may be TRBD1 (6 bases). V shed 5 bases and J shed 10 bases, with 12 bases lying between them. The CDR3 spans 11 residues. CDR1 is SGHTA, CDR2 FQGNSA, per germline. Here the CDR3 DNA reads TGTGCCAGCAGCCCGAGGACAGTACAGTACTTC. This sequence encodes CASSPRTVQYF.

The chain employs TRBV29-1 and TRBJ2-1, with no clear D. V lost 7 bases to trimming and J lost 2 bases, with 12 bases between them. Per germline, CDR1 SQVTM and CDR2 ANQGSEA. The CDR3 is 13 amino acids. This CDR3 is CSGSLAAYNEQFF. The CDR3 coding sequence is TGCAGCGGATCTTTAGCAGCCTACAATGAGCAGTTCTTC.

This rearrangement joins TRBV10-3 to TRBJ2-2, with TRBD1 matching over 12 bases. This CDR3 comprises 15 residues. The V segment lost 10 bases and the J segment 5 bases; nucleotides outside the gene matches: 8. The V gene's germline CDR1 is ENHRY and CDR2 SYGVKD. In DNA form, the CDR3 reads TGTGCCACGGGGACAGGGGGCATCGGAACCGGGGAGCTGTTTTTT. Its protein product is CATGTGGIGTGELFF.

The CDR3 DNA sequence: TGTGCCAGTACCCGGGGGGATTCACCCCTCCACTTT. Translating gives CASTRGDSPLHF. The rearrangement joins TRBV19 to TRBJ1-6; perhaps TRBD1 as D (5 bases). The CDR3 spans 12 residues. V lost 7 bases and J lost 8, with 9 bases in between. Germline loops: CDR1 LNHDA, CDR2 SQIVND (reference sequence). The whole variable domain, filled in from reference TRBV19 and TRBJ1-6, reads DGGITQSPKYLFRKEGQNVTLSCEQNLNHDAMYWYRQDPGQGLRLIYYSQIVNDFQKGDIAEGYSVSREKKESFPLTVTSAQKNPTAFYLCASTRGDSPLHFGNGTRLTVT.